Following are 6 T cell receptor beta chains from one sample sequenced in a study of CD4 T cells in relation to SARS-CoV-2 and coronaviruses. TCRdb's table, derived via immunoSEQ multiplex PCR, lists solely in-frame clones and lacks some. This table holds about 39,000 clones, around 77% found once. Which antigens these TCRs recognize remains unknown. The sample was memory CD4+ T cells from PBMCs, cultured in vitro. These receptor sequences come from an adult with COVID-19.

This chain joins TRBV19 and TRBJ2-3; a weak D match, TRBD1 (5 bases). V was pared by 7 bases and J by 4 bases, with 6 bases between. Germline loops: CDR1 LNHDA, CDR2 SQIVND (reference sequence). This CDR3 comprises 11 residues. Here the CDR3 reads CASTQADTQYF. The CDR3 DNA reads as TGTGCCAGTACACAGGCAGATACGCAGTATTTT.

This chain links TRBV7-2 with TRBJ2-3, with D perhaps matching TRBD2 (6 bases). V was trimmed by 1 base and J by 8 bases, leaving 13 bases between them. The CDR3 extends over 14 amino acids. CDR1 SGHTA and CDR2 FQGNSA come from the germline V gene. The CDR3 sequence: CASSLGPGGGTQYF. In DNA form, the CDR3 reads TGTGCCAGCAGCTTAGGGCCCGGGGGAGGTACGCAGTATTTT. The full variable domain, in which reference TRBV7-2 and TRBJ2-3 provide the parts outside the CDR3, is GAGVSQSPSNKVTEKGKDVELRCDPISGHTALYWYRQSLGQGLEFLIYFQGNSAPDKSGLPSDRFSAERTGGSVSTLTIQRTQQEDSAVYLCASSLGPGGGTQYFGPGTRLTVL.

The count of this clone is one. The chain recombines TRBV6-2 or TRBV6-3 with TRBJ2-3; 8 nucleotides agree with TRBD2. The CDR3 runs to 11 residues. Unmatched junction bases numbered 1, after V lost 6 bases and J lost 8 bases. Germline loops: CDR1 MNHEY, CDR2 SVGEGT. CDR3 region: CASSREGTQYF. CDR3 bases: TGTGCCAGCAGCCGGGAGGGTACGCAGTATTTT.

The genes are TRBV2 and TRBJ2-1; the match to TRBD2 covers 14 bases. The CDR3 consists of 14 residues. V lost 11 bases and J lost 8; bases outside the gene matches: 8. CDR1 and CDR2 from the germline V gene are SNHLY and FYNNEI. The CDR3 loop reads CAQKGTSGRDEQFF. The CDR3 DNA reads as TGTGCCCAGAAAGGGACTAGCGGGAGAGATGAGCAGTTCTTC.

In DNA, the CDR3 is TGTGCCAGCAGCCCGTGGACTAGCGGGAGTATCGATGAGCAGTTCTTC. It translates to CASSPWTSGSIDEQFF. The chain has TRBV3-1 (or the pseudogene TRBV3-2) and TRBJ2-1, with TRBD2 matching over 13 bases. The V gene's germline CDR1 is LGHDT and CDR2 YNNKEL (reference sequence). Trimming cost V 4 bases and J 8 bases; bases outside gene matches: 8. The CDR3 length is 16 residues.

The chain links TRBV6-6 to TRBJ2-7; maybe TRBD1 (5 bases). The V gene's germline CDR1 is MNHNY and CDR2 SVGAGI (reference sequence). Between the trimmed V and J ends, which lost 0 bases and 7 bases, there was a span of 16 bases. The CDR3 covers 15 residues. The CDR3: CASSYSSPGWSEQYF. The CDR3 nucleotides read TGTGCCAGCAGTTACTCGAGCCCAGGGTGGTCTGAGCAGTACTTC.